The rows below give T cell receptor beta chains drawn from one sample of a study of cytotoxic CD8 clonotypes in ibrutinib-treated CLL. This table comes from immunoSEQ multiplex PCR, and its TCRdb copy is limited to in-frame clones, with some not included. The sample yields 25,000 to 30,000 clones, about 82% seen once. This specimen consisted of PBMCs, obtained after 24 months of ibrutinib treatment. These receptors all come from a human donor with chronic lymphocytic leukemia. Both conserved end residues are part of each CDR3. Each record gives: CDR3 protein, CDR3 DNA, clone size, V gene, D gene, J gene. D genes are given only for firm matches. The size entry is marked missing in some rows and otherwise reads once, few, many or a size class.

CDR3 protein: CASSSSRQPPYEQYF
CDR3 DNA: TGTGCCAGCAGTTCCTCCCGGCAGCCCCCCTACGAGCAGTACTTC
clone size: -
V gene: TRBV28
D gene: -
J gene: TRBJ2-7

CDR3 protein: CASRRDRGDEKLFF
CDR3 DNA: TGTGCCAGCAGGCGAGACAGGGGTGATGAAAAACTGTTTTTT
clone size: -
V gene: TRBV5-4
D gene: TRBD1
J gene: TRBJ1-4

CDR3 protein: CATRGQPYNEQFF
CDR3 DNA: TGTGCCACGAGGGGACAGCCCTACAATGAGCAGTTCTTC
clone size: -
V gene: TRBV14
D gene: TRBD1
J gene: TRBJ2-1

CDR3 protein: CASSLPVEVNIQYF
CDR3 DNA: TGTGCCAGCAGTTTGCCGGTTGAGGTGAACATTCAGTACTTC
clone size: -
V gene: TRBV6-6
D gene: -
J gene: TRBJ2-4

CDR3 protein: CASRGSGNTIYF
CDR3 DNA: TGTGCCAGCAGGGGTTCTGGAAACACCATATATTTT
clone size: -
V gene: TRBV6-5
D gene: -
J gene: TRBJ1-3

CDR3 protein: CASSYHSLLYGYTF
CDR3 DNA: TGTGCCAGCAGTTACCACAGCCTACTCTATGGCTACACCTTC
clone size: -
V gene: TRBV6-5
D gene: -
J gene: TRBJ1-2

CDR3 protein: CASSSAGGYTEAFF
CDR3 DNA: TGCGCCAGCAGCTCTGCCGGGGGATACACTGAAGCTTTCTTT
clone size: -
V gene: TRBV5-4
D gene: -
J gene: TRBJ1-1

CDR3 protein: CASNSGTDYGYTF
CDR3 DNA: TGTGCCAGCAACTCCGGGACAGACTATGGCTACACCTTC
clone size: -
V gene: TRBV27
D gene: TRBD1
J gene: TRBJ1-2

CDR3 protein: CAISASPGQGALSGANVLTF
CDR3 DNA: TGTGCCATCAGTGCTTCGCCGGGACAGGGAGCTTTGTCTGGGGCCAACGTCCTGACTTTC
clone size: -
V gene: TRBV10-3
D gene: TRBD1
J gene: TRBJ2-6

CDR3 protein: CASTKGDNSYEQYF
CDR3 DNA: TGTGCCAGCACCAAGGGGGACAACTCCTACGAGCAGTACTTC
clone size: -
V gene: TRBV2
D gene: -
J gene: TRBJ2-7

CDR3 protein: CASSRGLAGGLLRHTSRADTQYF
CDR3 DNA: TGTGCCAGTAGTCGCGGACTAGCGGGGGGCCTCCTTCGACACACTTCACGAGCAGATACGCAGTATTTT
clone size: -
V gene: TRBV19
D gene: TRBD2
J gene: TRBJ2-3

CDR3 protein: CASGLPRTGPSGANVLTF
CDR3 DNA: TGTGCCAGCGGTCTGCCCCGGACAGGTCCGTCTGGGGCCAACGTCCTGACTTTC
clone size: -
V gene: TRBV7-3
D gene: TRBD1
J gene: TRBJ2-6

CDR3 protein: CASNTAGGGTDTQYF
CDR3 DNA: TGTGCCAGCAACACAGCGGGGGGTGGCACAGATACGCAGTATTTT
clone size: -
V gene: TRBV9
D gene: TRBD2
J gene: TRBJ2-3

CDR3 protein: CASSRRQADRNEKLFF
CDR3 DNA: TGTGCCAGTAGTAGAAGACAGGCAGATCGGAATGAAAAACTGTTTTTT
clone size: -
V gene: TRBV19
D gene: -
J gene: TRBJ1-4

CDR3 protein: CASSEQRTSTDTQYF
CDR3 DNA: TGTGCCAGCAGTGAACAGCGGACTAGCACAGATACGCAGTATTTT
clone size: -
V gene: TRBV25-1
D gene: -
J gene: TRBJ2-3

CDR3 protein: CASSQEGSPVSTDTQYF
CDR3 DNA: TGCGCCAGCAGCCAAGAGGGATCGCCCGTGAGCACAGATACGCAGTATTTT
clone size: -
V gene: TRBV4-1
D gene: -
J gene: TRBJ2-3

CDR3 protein: CASSLVAGQGAYEQYF
CDR3 DNA: TGCGCCAGCAGCTTGGTAGCGGGACAGGGGGCCTACGAGCAGTACTTC
clone size: -
V gene: TRBV5-1
D gene: TRBD1
J gene: TRBJ2-7

CDR3 protein: CASHTGTGAGNEQFF
CDR3 DNA: TGTGCCAGCCACACCGGGACAGGGGCGGGTAATGAGCAGTTCTTC
clone size: -
V gene: TRBV19
D gene: TRBD1
J gene: TRBJ2-1

CDR3 protein: CASSTSLAGGFQETQYF
CDR3 DNA: TGTGCCAGCAGCACCTCACTAGCGGGGGGATTCCAAGAGACCCAGTACTTC
clone size: -
V gene: TRBV5-5
D gene: TRBD2
J gene: TRBJ2-5

CDR3 protein: CASSTGSTNEKLFF
CDR3 DNA: TGTGCCAGCAGCACCGGATCTACTAATGAAAAACTGTTTTTT
clone size: -
V gene: TRBV5-6
D gene: -
J gene: TRBJ1-4

CDR3 protein: CASSLGTSGIYEQYF
CDR3 DNA: TGTGCCAGCAGCTTGGGAACTAGCGGCATCTACGAGCAGTACTTC
clone size: -
V gene: TRBV5-6
D gene: TRBD2
J gene: TRBJ2-7

CDR3 protein: CASSLGTGALYGYTF
CDR3 DNA: TGTGCCAGCAGCTTGGGGACAGGGGCCCTCTATGGCTACACCTTC
clone size: -
V gene: TRBV5-8
D gene: TRBD1
J gene: TRBJ1-2

CDR3 protein: CSVGGEAFF
CDR3 DNA: TGCAGCGTTGGGGGCGAAGCTTTCTTT
clone size: -
V gene: TRBV29-1
D gene: -
J gene: TRBJ1-1

CDR3 protein: CASSPTANYGYTF
CDR3 DNA: TGCGCCAGCAGCCCGACAGCTAACTATGGCTACACCTTC
clone size: -
V gene: TRBV5-1
D gene: -
J gene: TRBJ1-2

CDR3 protein: CASSVQTGIYNSPLHF
CDR3 DNA: TGTGCCAGTAGTGTCCAAACAGGGATCTATAATTCACCCCTCCACTTT
clone size: few
V gene: TRBV19
D gene: -
J gene: TRBJ1-6

CDR3 protein: CASSLAGQEKAFF
CDR3 DNA: TGTGCCAGCAGCTTGGCCGGACAGGAAAAAGCTTTCTTT
clone size: -
V gene: TRBV5-5
D gene: TRBD1
J gene: TRBJ1-1

CDR3 protein: CASSSEGLKQYF
CDR3 DNA: TGCGCCAGCAGCTCGGAGGGGTTGAAGCAGTACTTC
clone size: -
V gene: TRBV5-1
D gene: -
J gene: TRBJ2-7

CDR3 protein: CASSQPSGAYEQYF
CDR3 DNA: TGTGCCAGCAGCCAGCCCTCCGGAGCCTACGAGCAGTACTTC
clone size: once
V gene: TRBV14
D gene: -
J gene: TRBJ2-7

CDR3 protein: CASSAGPTSFQETQYF
CDR3 DNA: TGTGCCAGCAGTGCGGGCCCAACCTCTTTTCAAGAGACCCAGTACTTC
clone size: -
V gene: TRBV6-1
D gene: -
J gene: TRBJ2-5

CDR3 protein: CASSLGAGMNTEAFF
CDR3 DNA: TGTGCCAGCAGCTTGGGGGCCGGAATGAACACTGAAGCTTTCTTT
clone size: -
V gene: TRBV7-9
D gene: -
J gene: TRBJ1-1

CDR3 protein: CASSLGFEPPLHF
CDR3 DNA: TGTGCCAGCAGCTTGGGTTTCGAACCACCCCTCCACTTT
clone size: -
V gene: TRBV5-6
D gene: -
J gene: TRBJ1-6

CDR3 protein: CASSYFRTGGNYGYTF
CDR3 DNA: TGTGCCAGCAGTTATTTCCGGACAGGGGGCAACTATGGCTACACCTTC
clone size: -
V gene: TRBV6-5
D gene: TRBD1
J gene: TRBJ1-2

CDR3 protein: CASSPFDSGSGNTIYF
CDR3 DNA: TGTGCCAGCAGTCCCTTTGACAGTGGCTCTGGAAACACCATATATTTT
clone size: -
V gene: TRBV27
D gene: -
J gene: TRBJ1-3

CDR3 protein: CASSFPGVGEKLFF
CDR3 DNA: TGCGCCAGCAGCTTCCCGGGAGTGGGTGAAAAACTGTTTTTT
clone size: -
V gene: TRBV5-1
D gene: -
J gene: TRBJ1-4

CDR3 protein: CASSFEDTQYF
CDR3 DNA: TGTGCCAGCAGCTTTGAAGATACGCAGTATTTT
clone size: -
V gene: TRBV5-6
D gene: -
J gene: TRBJ2-3

CDR3 protein: CASSQGKTGLGAFF
CDR3 DNA: TGTGCCAGCAGCCAGGGCAAAACGGGCCTAGGAGCTTTCTTT
clone size: -
V gene: TRBV4-2
D gene: -
J gene: TRBJ1-1

CDR3 protein: CASTNYANTGELFF
CDR3 DNA: TGTGCCAGTACTAACTACGCGAACACCGGGGAGCTGTTTTTT
clone size: -
V gene: TRBV19
D gene: -
J gene: TRBJ2-2

CDR3 protein: CASSYSRSTEAFF
CDR3 DNA: TGTGCCAGCAGTTACTCGAGATCGACTGAAGCTTTCTTT
clone size: -
V gene: TRBV6-6
D gene: -
J gene: TRBJ1-1

CDR3 protein: CASSSGTGQSPGGGYTF
CDR3 DNA: TGCGCCAGCAGCTCCGGGACAGGCCAATCCCCCGGGGGGGGCTACACCTTC
clone size: -
V gene: TRBV5-1
D gene: TRBD1
J gene: TRBJ1-2

CDR3 protein: CASSQRTESYEQYF
CDR3 DNA: TGTGCCAGCAGCCAGAGGACGGAAAGTTACGAGCAGTACTTC
clone size: once
V gene: TRBV14
D gene: -
J gene: TRBJ2-7

CDR3 protein: CASSLDLTGYGYTF
CDR3 DNA: TGTGCCAGCAGCTTAGACCTTACAGGCTATGGCTACACCTTC
clone size: -
V gene: TRBV5-4
D gene: -
J gene: TRBJ1-2

CDR3 protein: CASSRTFAQETQYF
CDR3 DNA: -
clone size: once
V gene: TRBV4-1
D gene: -
J gene: TRBJ2-5